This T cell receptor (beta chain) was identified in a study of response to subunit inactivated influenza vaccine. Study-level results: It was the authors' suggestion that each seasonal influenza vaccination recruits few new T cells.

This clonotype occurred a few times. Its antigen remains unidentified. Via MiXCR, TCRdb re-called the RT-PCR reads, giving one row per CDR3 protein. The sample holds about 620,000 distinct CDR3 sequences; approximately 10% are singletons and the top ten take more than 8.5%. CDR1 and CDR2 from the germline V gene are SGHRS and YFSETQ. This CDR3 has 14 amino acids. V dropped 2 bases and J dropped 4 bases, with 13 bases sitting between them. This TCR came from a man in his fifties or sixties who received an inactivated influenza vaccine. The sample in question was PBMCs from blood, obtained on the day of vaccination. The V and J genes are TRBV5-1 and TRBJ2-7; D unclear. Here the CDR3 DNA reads TGCGCCAGCAGCTTCTCGAGCCCTGAATACGAGCAGTACTTC. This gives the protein CASSFSSPEYEQYF.